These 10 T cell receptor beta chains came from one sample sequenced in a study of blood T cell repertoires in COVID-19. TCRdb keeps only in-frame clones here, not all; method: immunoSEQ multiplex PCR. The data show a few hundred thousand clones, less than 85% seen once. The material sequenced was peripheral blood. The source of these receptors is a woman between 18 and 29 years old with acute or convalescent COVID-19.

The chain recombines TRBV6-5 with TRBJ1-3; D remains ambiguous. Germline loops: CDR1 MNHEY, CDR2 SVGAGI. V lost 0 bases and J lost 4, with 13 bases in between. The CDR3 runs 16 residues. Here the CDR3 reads CASSYSEPGYGNTIYF. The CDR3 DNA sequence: TGTGCCAGCAGTTACTCGGAGCCCGGGTACGGAAACACCATATATTTT.

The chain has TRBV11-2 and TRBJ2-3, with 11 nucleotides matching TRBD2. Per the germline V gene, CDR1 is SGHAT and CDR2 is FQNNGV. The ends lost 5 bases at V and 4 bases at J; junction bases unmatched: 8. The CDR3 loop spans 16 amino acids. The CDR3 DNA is TGTGCCAGCAGCGTGACTAGCGGGATGGTATCAGATACGCAGTATTTT. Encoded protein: CASSVTSGMVSDTQYF.

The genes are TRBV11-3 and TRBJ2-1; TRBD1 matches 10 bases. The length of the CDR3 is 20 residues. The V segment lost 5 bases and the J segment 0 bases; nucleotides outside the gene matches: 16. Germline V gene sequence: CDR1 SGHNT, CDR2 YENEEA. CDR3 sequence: CASSPGTGVLVGSSYNEQFF. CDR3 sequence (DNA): TGTGCCAGCAGCCCAGGGACAGGGGTTCTTGTGGGCAGCTCCTACAATGAGCAGTTCTTC.

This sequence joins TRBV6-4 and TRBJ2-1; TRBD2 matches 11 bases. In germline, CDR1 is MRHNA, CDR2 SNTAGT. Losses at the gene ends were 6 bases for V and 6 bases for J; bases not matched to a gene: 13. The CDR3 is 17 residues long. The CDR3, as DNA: TGTGCCAGCAGCCCGAGTAGCGGGAGGGCCGGACCCAATGAGCAGTTCTTC. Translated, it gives CASSPSSGRAGPNEQFF.

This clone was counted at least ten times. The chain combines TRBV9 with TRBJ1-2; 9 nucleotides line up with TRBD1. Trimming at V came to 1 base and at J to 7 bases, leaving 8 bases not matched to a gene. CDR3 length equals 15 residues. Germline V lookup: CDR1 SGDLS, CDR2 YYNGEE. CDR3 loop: CASSVTPGQGSGYTF. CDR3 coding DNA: TGTGCCAGCAGCGTAACTCCGGGACAGGGAAGTGGCTACACCTTC.

CDR3 in amino acids: CASRRTELEIADTQYF. CDR3 nucleotide sequence: TGCGCCAGCAGGAGGACAGAACTCGAAATCGCAGATACGCAGTATTTT. This chain links TRBV10-2 with TRBJ2-3; D might be TRBD1 (6 bases). In germline, CDR1 is WSHSY, CDR2 SAAADI. This CDR3 comprises 16 residues. Trimming cost V 6 bases and J 4 bases, with 20 bases left between them.

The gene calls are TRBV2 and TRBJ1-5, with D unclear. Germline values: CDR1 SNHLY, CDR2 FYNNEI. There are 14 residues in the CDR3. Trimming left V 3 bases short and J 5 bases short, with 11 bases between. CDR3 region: CASSDRNRYQPQHF. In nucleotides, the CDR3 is TGTGCCAGCAGTGACAGGAATCGTTATCAGCCCCAGCATTTT.

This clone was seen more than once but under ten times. CDR3 bases: TGTGCCAGCAGCGAAAATGCTCCGGGGTCTGAAAAACTGTTTTTT. Its protein is CASSENAPGSEKLFF. The chain links TRBV9 to TRBJ1-4; no clear D. Germline V gives CDR1 SGDLS, CDR2 YYNGEE. There are 15 residues in the CDR3. V lost 3 bases and J 7 bases, leaving 16 bases between the germline ends.

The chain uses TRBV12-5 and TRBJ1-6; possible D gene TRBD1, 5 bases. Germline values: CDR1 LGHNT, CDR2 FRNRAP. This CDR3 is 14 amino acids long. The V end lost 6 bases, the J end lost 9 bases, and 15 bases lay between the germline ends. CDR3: CASGAGTKGSPLHF. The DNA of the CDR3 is TGTGCTAGTGGAGCCGGGACTAAGGGTTCACCCCTCCACTTT.

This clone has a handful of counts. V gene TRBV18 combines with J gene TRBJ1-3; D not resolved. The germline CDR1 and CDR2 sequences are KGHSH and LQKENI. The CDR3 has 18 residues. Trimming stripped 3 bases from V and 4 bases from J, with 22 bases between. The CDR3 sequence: CASSPGPALEGTGNTIYF. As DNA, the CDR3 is TGTGCCAGCTCACCCGGACCGGCTCTTGAGGGAACCGGAAACACCATATATTTT.